These 17 T cell receptor beta chains came from one sample sequenced in a study of T cell responses to AZD1222 COVID-19 vaccine. TCRdb keeps only in-frame clones here, not all; method: immunoSEQ multiplex PCR. The profile covers some 150,000 clones, with approximately 88% appearing a single time and roughly 4% taken by the ten largest. Source: peripheral blood, taken 28 days after the second AZD1222 dose. The receptor source for this set is an adult who received the AZD1222 COVID-19 vaccine.

The chain links TRBV4-1 to TRBJ2-7; no clear D. The CDR3 has 14 residues. With 1 base removed from V and 2 bases from J, the gap between germline ends came to 9 bases. Looked up from germline, CDR1 is MGHRA and CDR2 is YSYEKL. Here the CDR3 reads CASSQVNSPYEQYF. DNA of the CDR3: TGCGCCAGCAGCCAAGTAAACAGCCCCTACGAGCAGTACTTC.

The chain combines TRBV19 with TRBJ2-7, with D perhaps matching TRBD2 (6 bases). There are 14 residues in the CDR3. Per the germline V gene, CDR1 is LNHDA and CDR2 is SQIVND (reference sequence). Trimming removed 9 bases from V and 2 bases from J, with 17 bases in between. This CDR3 is CASSKTGLPYEQYF. The CDR3 DNA is TGTGCCAGCTCCAAAACGGGACTCCCCTACGAGCAGTACTTC. The whole variable domain, filled in from reference TRBV19 and TRBJ2-7, reads DGGITQSPKYLFRKEGQNVTLSCEQNLNHDAMYWYRQDPGQGLRLIYYSQIVNDFQKGDIAEGYSVSREKKESFPLTVTSAQKNPTAFYLCASSKTGLPYEQYFGPGTRLTVT.

V usage is TRBV5-1 and J usage is TRBJ2-7, with 7 bases identical to TRBD1. This CDR3 is 14 amino acids long. The germline V gene encodes CDR1 SGHRS and CDR2 YFSETQ. V gave up 0 bases and J gave up 5 bases; unmatched junction bases: 5. In DNA, the CDR3 is TGCGCCAGCAGCTTGGAGGGGGCTCTTAACGAGCAGTACTTC. Translated, it gives CASSLEGALNEQYF.

The chain uses TRBV14 and TRBJ1-1; TRBD1 is a possible D gene (6 bases). CDR3 length equals 14 residues. In germline, CDR1 is SGHDN, CDR2 FVKESK. The V end was cut by 4 bases, the J end by 4 bases, with 13 bases between. The CDR3 loop reads CASSLNRGGTEAFF. The CDR3 nucleotides are TGTGCCAGCAGCCTGAATAGGGGGGGCACTGAAGCTTTCTTT. Supplemented by reference TRBV14 and TRBJ1-1, the full variable domain reads EAGVTQFPSHSVIEKGQTVTLRCDPISGHDNLYWYRRVMGKEIKFLLHFVKESKQDESGMPNNRFLAERTGGTYSTLKVQPAELEDSGVYFCASSLNRGGTEAFFGQGTRLTVV.

Regarding this clone: This specimen includes other DNA sequences encoding the same CDR3. V and J are TRBV30 and TRBJ2-7, with D perhaps matching TRBD1 (5 bases). The CDR3 is 11 amino acids. The V end lost 2 bases, the J end lost 3 bases, and 5 bases lay between the germline ends. CDR1 is GTSNPN, CDR2 SVGIG, per germline (reference sequence). The CDR3 reads CAWSRGYEQYF. CDR3 DNA: TGTGCCTGGAGTAGGGGCTACGAGCAGTACTTC. The entire variable domain, with the rest obtained from reference TRBV30 and TRBJ2-7, is as follows: SQTIHQWPATLVQPVGSPLSLECTVEGTSNPNLYWYRQAAGRGLQLLFYSVGIGQISSEVPQNLSASRPQDRQFILSSKKLLLSDSGFYLCAWSRGYEQYFGPGTRLTVT.

The rearrangement uses TRBV5-1 and TRBJ1-2; maybe TRBD1 (5 bases). The CDR3 is 15 amino acids. The germline V gene encodes CDR1 SGHRS and CDR2 YFSETQ. Trimming pared 0 bases from V and 3 bases from J, leaving 12 bases between. Here the CDR3 reads CASSLGRERDYGYTF. CDR3 nucleotide sequence: TGCGCCAGCAGCTTGGGCAGGGAGAGGGACTATGGCTACACCTTC. The complete variable domain, with remaining parts taken from reference TRBV5-1 and TRBJ1-2, reads KAGVTQTPRYLIKTRGQQVTLSCSPISGHRSVSWYQQTPGQGLQFLFEYFSETQRNKGNFPGRFSGRQFSNSRSEMNVSTLELGDSALYLCASSLGRERDYGYTFGSGTRLTVV.

This chain connects TRBV12-3 or TRBV12-4 to TRBJ1-6; D is uncertain. Trimming took off 1 base at V and 6 bases at J, with 4 bases between the two ends. The CDR3 runs to 13 residues. In DNA, the CDR3 is TGTGCCAGCAGTTTAGGAGTTAATTCACCCCTCCACTTT. Translation: CASSLGVNSPLHF.

This clone was counted once. The V gene is TRBV12-5, the J gene TRBJ1-6; no reliable D call. Germline CDR1 is LGHNT and CDR2 is FRNRAP. CDR3 length equals 16 residues. Trimming pared 1 base from V and 6 bases from J, leaving 13 bases between. This chain's CDR3 is CASGLGPGPSNSPLHF. CDR3 bases: TGTGCTAGTGGTTTGGGACCCGGGCCGTCTAATTCACCCCTCCACTTT.

The genes are TRBV6-5 and TRBJ2-7; perhaps D is TRBD1 or TRBD2 (5 bases each). Germline values: CDR1 MNHEY, CDR2 SVGAGI. The CDR3 covers 13 residues. With 5 bases removed from V and 4 bases from J, the gap between germline ends came to 12 bases. In nucleotides, the CDR3 is TGTGCCAGCAGTCGGGGACCCTTTTACGAGCAGTACTTC. This codes for CASSRGPFYEQYF.

The chain employs TRBV9 and TRBJ1-5; no clear D. This CDR3 spans 13 amino acids. Per the germline V gene, CDR1 is SGDLS and CDR2 is YYNGEE. The V and J ends lost 2 bases and 4 bases respectively, with 7 bases between them. The DNA of the CDR3 is TGTGCCAGCAGCGTCTCTGTGAATCAGCCCCAGCATTTT. It yields the protein CASSVSVNQPQHF.

The rearrangement uses TRBV11-3 and TRBJ1-1; no reliable D call. The CDR3 covers 13 residues. Germline V gene data show CDR1 as SGHNT and CDR2 as YENEEA. V lost 1 base, J lost 4 bases, and 7 bases lay in between. The CDR3 loop reads CASSLGRATEAFF. The CDR3 coding sequence is TGTGCCAGCAGCTTAGGTAGGGCCACTGAAGCTTTCTTT.

The chain uses TRBV27 and TRBJ1-2, with 8 bases lining up with TRBD1. The V gene end was trimmed by 3 bases and the J gene end by 4 bases; junction bases not matched to a gene: 4. Germline V gene lookup returns CDR1 MNHEY and CDR2 SMNVEV (reference sequence). The CDR3 spans 14 residues. CDR3 in amino acids: CASSLGQVGYGYTF. CDR3 DNA sequence: TGTGCCAGCAGTTTGGGACAGGTCGGCTATGGCTACACCTTC.

This clone was recorded once. The chain joins TRBV12-3 or TRBV12-4 to TRBJ1-1; D ambiguous. The V end was cut by 0 bases, the J end by 7 bases, with 9 bases between. The CDR3 is made up of 13 amino acids. CDR3 amino acids: CASSLARPDEAFF. The CDR3 DNA reads TGTGCCAGCAGTTTAGCGCGTCCCGATGAAGCTTTCTTT.

The V call is TRBV2, the J call TRBJ1-5; the D is unclear. This CDR3 has 15 residues. Germline CDR1 SNHLY, CDR2 FYNNEI. V was shortened by 3 bases and J by 4 bases, with 13 bases between the two germline ends. CDR3 loop: CASSDPLHGNQPQHF. The CDR3, as DNA: TGTGCCAGCAGTGACCCCCTACACGGTAATCAGCCCCAGCATTTT.

The chain employs TRBV28 and TRBJ2-7; D gene ambiguous. The CDR3 sequence is 12 residues long. Between the trimmed V and J ends, which lost 7 bases and 4 bases, there was a span of 11 bases. Germline V gene lookup returns CDR1 MDHEN and CDR2 SYDVKM. CDR3: CASTVKGYEQYF. The CDR3 DNA sequence: TGTGCCAGCACCGTCAAAGGGTACGAGCAGTACTTC.

The J gene is TRBJ2-3, the V gene TRBV5-1; 8 bases align to TRBD1. Looked up from germline, CDR1 is SGHRS and CDR2 is YFSETQ. The CDR3 is 13 amino acids. Trimming removed 4 bases from V and 6 bases from J; junction bases left unmatched: 4. This CDR3 is CASSPDRADTQYF. The CDR3 DNA is TGCGCCAGCAGCCCGGACAGGGCCGATACGCAGTATTTT.

The rearrangement links TRBV29-1 to TRBJ1-4; 9 bases line up with TRBD1. Germline trimming cut 6 bases from V and 13 bases from J; bases unmatched to any gene: 9. CDR3 length: 12 residues. The V gene's germline CDR1 is SQVTM and CDR2 ANQGSEA. As DNA, the CDR3 is TGCAGCGTCCATAGACAGGGGGTACTACTGTTTTTT. As protein: CSVHRQGVLLFF.